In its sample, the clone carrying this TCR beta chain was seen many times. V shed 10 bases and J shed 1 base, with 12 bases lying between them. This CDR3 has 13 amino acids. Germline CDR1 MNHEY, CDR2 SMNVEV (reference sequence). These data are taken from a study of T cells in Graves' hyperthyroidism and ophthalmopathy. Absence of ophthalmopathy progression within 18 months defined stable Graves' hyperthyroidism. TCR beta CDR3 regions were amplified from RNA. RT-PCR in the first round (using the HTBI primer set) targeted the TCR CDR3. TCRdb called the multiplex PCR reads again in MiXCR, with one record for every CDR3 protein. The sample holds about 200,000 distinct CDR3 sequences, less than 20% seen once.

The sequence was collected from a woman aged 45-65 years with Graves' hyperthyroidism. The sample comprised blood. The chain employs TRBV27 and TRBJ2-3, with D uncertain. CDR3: CATNGVGTDTQYF. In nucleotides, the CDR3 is TGTGCCACCAATGGGGTAGGCACAGATACGCAGTATTTT.